The following is a T cell receptor beta chain sequence with its context. The data were taken from a study of blood T cell repertoires in COVID-19. About the research overall: Whether acute or convalescent, the COVID-19 samples came from the United States, Italy and Spain. T cells, B-cell-depleted T cells, or PBMCs provided the cDNA or gDNA that served as material.

The CDR3 totals 13 residues. The germline V and J ends were trimmed by 8 bases and 4 bases, with 14 bases remaining between them. Germline V gene sequence: CDR1 LNHNV, CDR2 YYDKDF (reference sequence). Authors' data handling: Estimated nucleated cell counts came from reference gene primer amplification. Only in-frame clones appear in the TCRdb table, and some are missing; sequencing was by immunoSEQ multiplex PCR. From that table come the V and J calls and clone size; the DNA was used to work out D and trimming. The sample carries about 62,000 clones, around 80% recorded once. The sequenced material came from peripheral blood. The chain links TRBV15 to TRBJ2-5; D possibly corresponds to TRBD1 (5 bases). The sequence derives from a man aged 60 to 69 with acute or convalescent COVID-19. DNA for the CDR3: TGTGCCACCCGGAAGGGTAGGGGAGAGACCCAGTACTTC. This translates into CATRKGRGETQYF.